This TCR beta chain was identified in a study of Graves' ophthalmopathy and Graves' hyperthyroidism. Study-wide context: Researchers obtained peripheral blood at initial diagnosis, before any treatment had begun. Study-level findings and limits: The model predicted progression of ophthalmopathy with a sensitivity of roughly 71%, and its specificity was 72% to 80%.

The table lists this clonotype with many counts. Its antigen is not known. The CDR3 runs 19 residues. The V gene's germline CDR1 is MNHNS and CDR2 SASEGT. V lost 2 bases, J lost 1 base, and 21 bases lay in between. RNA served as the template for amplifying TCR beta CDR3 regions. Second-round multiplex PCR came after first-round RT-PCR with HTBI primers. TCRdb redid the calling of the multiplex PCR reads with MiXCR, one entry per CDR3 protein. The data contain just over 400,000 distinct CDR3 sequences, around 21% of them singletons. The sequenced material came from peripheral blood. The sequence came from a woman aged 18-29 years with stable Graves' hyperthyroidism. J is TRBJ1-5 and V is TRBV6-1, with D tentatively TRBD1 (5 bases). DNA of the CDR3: TGTGCCAGCAGTGAAAGTGGACACCGGTGGGGATGGAGCAATCAGCCCCAGCATTTT. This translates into CASSESGHRWGWSNQPQHF.